This TCR beta chain was documented in a study of cytomegalovirus exposure and HLA in healthy donors. Whole-study findings and limits: Later analysis identified over 15,000 TCR beta sequences associated with HLA alleles, using a false discovery rate threshold of 0.05. Follow-up analysis seemed to connect common viral pathogens with several of the most significant clusters identified. Sequencing depth across donors, presence/absence analyses assumed, was roughly uniform.

This PCR relied on a set of 60 Vbeta primers and 13 Jbeta primers. Profiling relied on immunoSEQ multiplex PCR, and the TCRdb table lists in-frame clones only, not all of them. The sample records 200,000 or so clones, around 80% being singletons. This CDR3 has 17 residues. Germline CDR1 is MDHEN and CDR2 is SYDVKM. Losses at the gene ends were 7 bases for V and 3 bases for J; bases not matched to a gene: 14. This clone was seen more than once but under ten times. Its specificity is not known. The chain couples TRBV28 to TRBJ2-7, with 11 bases aligning to TRBD2. The receptor was derived from a man over 45 in good health and CMV-seronegative. The sample comprised PBMCs. The CDR3: CASTSGGVGTSGYEQYF. The CDR3 DNA is TGTGCCAGCACCTCCGGGGGGGTCGGGACTAGCGGCTACGAGCAGTACTTC.